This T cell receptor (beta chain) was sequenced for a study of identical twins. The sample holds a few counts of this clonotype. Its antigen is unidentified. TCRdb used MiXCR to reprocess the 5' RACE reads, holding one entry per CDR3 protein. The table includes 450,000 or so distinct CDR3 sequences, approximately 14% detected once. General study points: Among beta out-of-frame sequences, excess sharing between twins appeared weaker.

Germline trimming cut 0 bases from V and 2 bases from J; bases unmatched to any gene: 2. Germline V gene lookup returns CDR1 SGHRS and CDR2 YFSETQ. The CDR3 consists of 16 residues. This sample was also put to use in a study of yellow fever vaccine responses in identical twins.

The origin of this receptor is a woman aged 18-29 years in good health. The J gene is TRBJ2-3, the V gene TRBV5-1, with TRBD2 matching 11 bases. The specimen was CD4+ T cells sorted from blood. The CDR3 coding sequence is TGCGCCAGCAGCTTGGAGACTAGCGGGATCACAGATACGCAGTATTTT. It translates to CASSLETSGITDTQYF. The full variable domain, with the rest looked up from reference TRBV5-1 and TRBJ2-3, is KAGVTQTPRYLIKTRGQQVTLSCSPISGHRSVSWYQQTPGQGLQFLFEYFSETQRNKGNFPGRFSGRQFSNSRSEMNVSTLELGDSALYLCASSLETSGITDTQYFGPGTRLTVL.